This entry lists 22 T cell receptor beta chains sequenced from one sample in a study of molecular identifiers for immune sequencing clone quantification. TCRdb passed the PCR reads through MiXCR, listing each CDR3 protein once. The data contain around 460,000 distinct CDR3 sequences, about 21% of them singletons. Sequencing was performed on naive CD8+ T cells from blood, with Jurkat cell RNA spiked in. Subset defined: FACS-sorted CD8+CD4-CCR7+CD45RA+ naive T cells. Receptors originate from a human donor in good health. Some libraries in this study had Jurkat cell RNA spiked in.

This clonotype was detected ten times or more. V is TRBV3-1 and J is TRBJ2-5; the D gene is possibly TRBD2 (5 bases). Trimming removed 4 bases from V and 5 bases from J, with 20 bases in between. CDR3 length: 16 amino acids. Germline assignment: CDR1 LGHDT and CDR2 YNNKEL (reference sequence). The CDR3 sequence: CASSLRSSPEVETQYF. For the CDR3, the DNA is TGTGCCAGCAGCCTCAGATCGAGCCCGGAGGTGGAGACCCAGTACTTC.

This clonotype was counted many times. The V call is TRBV27, the J call TRBJ2-3; D might be TRBD2 (6 bases). The CDR3 sequence is 15 residues long. V was clipped by 5 bases and J by 4 bases, with 16 bases between them. Germline lookup yields CDR1 MNHEY and CDR2 SMNVEV (reference sequence). CDR3 DNA sequence: TGTGCCAGCAGTCCGAAGGCGGGGATCTCAGATACGCAGTATTTT. Translation: CASSPKAGISDTQYF.

V usage is TRBV4-1 and J usage is TRBJ2-7; 11 nucleotides match TRBD2. Germline V gene sequence: CDR1 MGHRA, CDR2 YSYEKL. V shed 4 bases, J shed 4 bases, and the junction held 9 bases outside the gene matches. The CDR3 has 16 residues. The CDR3 DNA sequence: TGCGCCAGCAGCCCTCCGTTAACTAGCGGGAGTTACGAGCAGTACTTC. As protein: CASSPPLTSGSYEQYF.

Concerning this clonotype itself: The junction departs from germline at one end; a sequencing error may be responsible. The V call is TRBV9, the J call TRBJ1-1, with a tentative D call TRBD1 (5 bases). The germline V gene has CDR1 SGDLS and CDR2 YYNGEE. The CDR3 extends over 16 amino acids. The CDR3: CASSVGGTPGYTEASF. DNA of the CDR3: TGTGCCAGCAGCGTAGGAGGGACCCCGGGTTACACTGAAGCTTCCTTT.

This clonotype was detected many times. J is TRBJ1-1 and V is TRBV9, with TRBD1 matching over 9 bases. Losses at the gene ends were 3 bases for V and 6 bases for J; bases not matched to a gene: 6. CDR1 SGDLS and CDR2 YYNGEE come from the germline V gene. The CDR3 has 14 residues. The chain's CDR3 is CASSAGQGSAEAFF. The CDR3 DNA follows: TGTGCCAGCAGCGCGGGACAGGGAAGCGCTGAAGCTTTCTTT.

For this clonotype: The junction and the germline gene differ at one end; a read error may be behind it. The V and J genes are TRBV19 and TRBJ1-6; D ambiguous. The CDR3 has 14 amino acids. Germline values: CDR1 LNHDA, CDR2 SQIVND (reference sequence). The DNA for the CDR3 is TGTGCCAGTAGGCAAGAAAATTATAATTCACCCCCCCACTTT. The encoded protein is CASRQENYNSPPHF.

A word on this clonotype: One base away lies a much larger clone, so this may be a sequencing read error. The V call is TRBV27, the J call TRBJ2-1; D is unresolved. This CDR3 is built from 16 residues. Germline-derived CDR1 and CDR2 are MNHEY and SMNVEV (reference sequence). As DNA, the CDR3 is TGTGCCAGCAGAGCCATCCCCGGTAGCTCCTACAATGAGCAGCTCTTC. This translates into CASRAIPGSSYNEQLF.

The chain carries TRBV3-1 and TRBJ2-2, with TRBD1 as a possible D gene (5 bases). This CDR3 is built from 18 residues. Germline V gives CDR1 LGHDT, CDR2 YNNKEL (reference sequence). V shed 2 bases and J shed 8 bases, with 24 bases lying between them. In DNA, the CDR3 is TGTGCCAGCAGCCAAAGACACTTGGAAAGGGGATCAGTTGGGGAGCTGTTTTTT. This gives the protein CASSQRHLERGSVGELFF. The full variable domain, in which reference TRBV3-1 and TRBJ2-2 provide the parts outside the CDR3, is DTAVSQTPKYLVTQMGNDKSIKCEQNLGHDTMYWYKQDSKKFLKIMFSYNNKELIINETVPNRFSPKSPDKAHLNLHINSLELGDSAVYFCASSQRHLERGSVGELFFGEGSRLTVL.

J is TRBJ2-3 and V is TRBV4-3; D is unclear. Germline loops: CDR1 LGHNA, CDR2 YSLEER. The CDR3 totals 15 residues. V was pared by 0 bases and J by 9 bases, with 16 bases between. The CDR3 DNA is TGCGCCAGCAGCCAAGATCTGGACCAATCCCTAACGCAGTATTTT. It codes for CASSQDLDQSLTQYF.

The V and J genes are TRBV14 and TRBJ2-7; D gene unclear. V was pared by 4 bases and J by 0 bases, with 13 bases between. This CDR3 contains 15 residues. In germline, CDR1 is SGHDN, CDR2 FVKESK. The CDR3 spells CASSRAGLISYEQYF. CDR3 nucleotide sequence: TGTGCCAGCAGCCGCGCCGGGCTCATCTCCTACGAGCAGTACTTC.

V usage is TRBV7-6 and J usage is TRBJ2-7; D is uncertain. The ends were cut back, 5 bases at V and 7 bases at J, with 18 bases in the middle. The length of the CDR3 is 14 residues. Germline V lookup: CDR1 SGHVS, CDR2 FNYEAQ. CDR3 region: CASSLGLSLGEQYF. CDR3 nucleotides: TGTGCCAGCAGCCTGGGCCTTTCTCTGGGGGAGCAGTACTTC.

Of note for this clonotype: The junction departs from germline at one end; a sequencing error may be responsible. The CDR3 bases are TGTGCCAGCGGCTTGTTAATGGTTAGCGGGAGCACAGATACGCAGTATTTT. Translation gives CASGLLMVSGSTDTQYF. The chain couples TRBV5-4 to TRBJ2-3, with TRBD2 matching 7 bases. The CDR3 is made up of 17 amino acids. Germline V gene data show CDR1 as SGHNT and CDR2 as YYREEE (reference sequence).

A few counts support this clonotype. The rearrangement links TRBV7-9 to TRBJ2-1; TRBD1 matches at 12 bases. CDR1 SEHNR and CDR2 FQNEAQ come from the germline V gene (reference sequence). With V trimmed by 4 bases and J by 6 bases, 10 bases remained unmatched. The CDR3 sequence is 17 residues long. The CDR3 sequence: CASSSGTGGLRGNEQFF. CDR3 nucleotides: TGTGCCAGCAGCTCCGGGACAGGGGGCTTAAGAGGCAATGAGCAGTTCTTC.

V usage is TRBV27 and J usage is TRBJ2-3; 7 bases line up with TRBD2. J lost 0 bases, V lost 6 bases, and 9 bases had no gene match. Germline values: CDR1 MNHEY, CDR2 SMNVEV (reference sequence). The CDR3 is made up of 16 amino acids. The CDR3 is CASRGGTISSTDTQYF. CDR3 in DNA: TGTGCCAGCAGGGGGGGGACGATTTCTAGCACAGATACGCAGTATTTT.

The chain employs TRBV15 and TRBJ2-3; 8 bases are a match to TRBD2. With 9 bases clipped from V and 1 base from J, the junction kept 3 bases outside the gene matches. Germline V gene lookup returns CDR1 LNHNV and CDR2 YYDKDF (reference sequence). The CDR3 covers 13 residues. The CDR3 DNA is TGTGCCACACAAGCGGGAGGCACAGATACGCAGTATTTT. This sequence encodes CATQAGGTDTQYF.

A word on this clonotype: Germline and junction disagree at one end, which may indicate a read error. The gene calls are TRBV12-3 or TRBV12-4 and TRBJ2-7, with TRBD2 matching over 9 bases. The CDR3 is made up of 17 amino acids. The CDR3 loop reads CAGSLGVGVAGAYEQYF. CDR3 DNA sequence: TGTGCCGGCAGTTTAGGCGTGGGGGTAGCGGGGGCCTACGAGCAGTACTTC.

The V and J genes are TRBV6-5 and TRBJ2-3, with D uncertain. The CDR3 has 15 residues. Germline V gene sequence: CDR1 MNHEY, CDR2 SVGAGI. Trimming took 5 bases from V and 0 from J, leaving 12 bases between them. The CDR3 sequence is CASSIEPRSTDTQYF. CDR3 nucleotide sequence: TGTGCCAGCAGTATTGAGCCCCGAAGCACAGATACGCAGTATTTT.

The table lists this clonotype with a few counts. CDR3 amino acids: CASSPRSGYTYEQYF. In DNA, the CDR3 is TGTGCCAGCAGCCCACGGTCGGGGTACACCTACGAGCAGTACTTC. V gene TRBV11-2 combines with J gene TRBJ2-7, with D perhaps TRBD2 (5 bases). Germline V lookup: CDR1 SGHAT, CDR2 FQNNGV. This CDR3 has 15 residues. V gave up 5 bases and J gave up 2 bases, with 16 bases separating them.

This clonotype was seen a handful of times. The chain joins TRBV27 to TRBJ2-2; D gene unclear. V lost 1 base to trimming and J lost 4 bases, with 13 bases between them. Per the germline V gene, CDR1 is MNHEY and CDR2 is SMNVEV (reference sequence). The CDR3 runs 16 residues. This chain's CDR3 is CASSLYPPVFTGELFF. CDR3 in DNA: TGTGCCAGCAGTTTATACCCCCCCGTTTTCACCGGGGAGCTGTTTTTT.

This chain connects TRBV27 to TRBJ1-1; possible D gene TRBD1, 6 bases. The CDR3 runs 13 residues. Germline V gene lookup returns CDR1 MNHEY and CDR2 SMNVEV (reference sequence). V dropped 8 bases and J dropped 5 bases, with 15 bases sitting between them. The CDR3: CASARGQLTEAFF. For the CDR3, the DNA is TGTGCCAGCGCAAGAGGACAGTTGACTGAAGCTTTCTTT.

This clonotype was seen many times. The chain's CDR3 is CASSQGVTAYEQYF. CDR3 DNA: TGTGCCAGCAGCCAGGGGGTTACCGCCTACGAGCAGTACTTC. The V gene is TRBV27, the J gene TRBJ2-7, with TRBD1 matching 7 bases. Germline loops: CDR1 MNHEY, CDR2 SMNVEV (reference sequence). This CDR3 has 14 amino acids. The ends lost 6 bases at V and 2 bases at J; junction bases unmatched: 7.

The table lists this clonotype with many counts. The V call is TRBV29-1, the J call TRBJ2-7; 10 nucleotides match TRBD2. This CDR3 is built from 14 residues. The V and J ends lost 7 bases and 2 bases, in that order; junction bases with no gene match: 8. Germline loops: CDR1 SQVTM, CDR2 ANQGSEA. The CDR3 here is CSAEGLADTYEQYF. The CDR3 coding sequence is TGCAGCGCCGAAGGACTAGCGGACACCTACGAGCAGTACTTC.